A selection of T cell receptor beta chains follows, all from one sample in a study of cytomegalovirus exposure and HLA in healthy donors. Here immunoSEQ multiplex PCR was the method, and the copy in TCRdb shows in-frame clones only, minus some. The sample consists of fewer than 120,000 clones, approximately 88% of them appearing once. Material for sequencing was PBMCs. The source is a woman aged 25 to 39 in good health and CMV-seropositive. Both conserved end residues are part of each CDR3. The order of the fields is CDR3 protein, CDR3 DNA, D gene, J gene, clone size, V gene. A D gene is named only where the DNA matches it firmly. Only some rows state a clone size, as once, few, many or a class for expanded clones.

CDR3aa: CASSQERGLEQYF; CDR3nt: TGCGCCAGCAGCCAAGAGAGAGGGCTCGAGCAGTACTTC; d_gene: NA; j_gene: TRBJ2-7; abundance: NA; v_gene: TRBV4-3
CDR3aa: CASSPSDRAGNEQFF; CDR3nt: TGTGCCAGCAGCCCCTCGGACAGGGCAGGCAATGAGCAGTTCTTC; d_gene: TRBD1; j_gene: TRBJ2-1; abundance: NA; v_gene: TRBV7-9
CDR3aa: CASSERQWSDTQYF; CDR3nt: TGCGCCAGCAGTGAGCGACAGTGGTCAGATACGCAGTATTTT; d_gene: NA; j_gene: TRBJ2-3; abundance: once; v_gene: TRBV10-1
CDR3aa: CASSLELGTENYGYTF; CDR3nt: TGTGCCAGCAGCTTGGAATTGGGGACAGAAAACTATGGCTACACCTTC; d_gene: TRBD1; j_gene: TRBJ1-2; abundance: NA; v_gene: TRBV5-6
CDR3aa: CATSRDFTGEQYF; CDR3nt: TGTGCCACTAGTCGGGACTTTACTGGAGAGCAGTACTTC; d_gene: NA; j_gene: TRBJ2-7; abundance: NA; v_gene: TRBV15
CDR3aa: CATSTSGTVYNEQFF; CDR3nt: TGTGCCACCAGCACTTCCGGGACAGTTTACAATGAGCAGTTCTTC; d_gene: TRBD1; j_gene: TRBJ2-1; abundance: NA; v_gene: TRBV15
CDR3aa: CASSPPPGVNYGYTF; CDR3nt: TGTGCCAGCAGCCCGCCCCCGGGGGTGAACTATGGCTACACCTTC; d_gene: NA; j_gene: TRBJ1-2; abundance: once; v_gene: TRBV9
CDR3aa: CASSLDGSKGTEAFF; CDR3nt: TGTGCCAGCAGCTTAGACGGGTCAAAGGGGACTGAAGCTTTCTTT; d_gene: NA; j_gene: TRBJ1-1; abundance: NA; v_gene: TRBV7-2
CDR3aa: CASSLGGTDTQYF; CDR3nt: TGCGCCAGCAGCTTGGGAGGAACAGATACGCAGTATTTT; d_gene: NA; j_gene: TRBJ2-3; abundance: NA; v_gene: TRBV5-1
CDR3aa: CASSLTLRGDTTQYF; CDR3nt: TGCGCCAGCAGCTTGACTTTGCGGGGGGATACTACGCAGTATTTT; d_gene: TRBD2; j_gene: TRBJ2-3; abundance: NA; v_gene: TRBV5-1
CDR3aa: CAIRGQGATEAFF; CDR3nt: TGTGCCATTCGCGGACAGGGGGCCACTGAAGCTTTCTTT; d_gene: TRBD1; j_gene: TRBJ1-1; abundance: NA; v_gene: TRBV10-3
CDR3aa: CASSFPGTASSGANVLTF; CDR3nt: TGTGCCAGCAGCTTTCCCGGGACAGCTAGCTCTGGGGCCAACGTCCTGACTTTC; d_gene: TRBD1; j_gene: TRBJ2-6; abundance: NA; v_gene: TRBV11-2
CDR3aa: CASSRTGTSGLRDEQYF; CDR3nt: TGTGCCAGCAGCAGAACCGGGACTAGCGGGCTCCGGGACGAGCAGTACTTC; d_gene: TRBD2; j_gene: TRBJ2-7; abundance: once; v_gene: TRBV11-1
CDR3aa: CASSQDRDSGTGYYNEQFF; CDR3nt: TGTGCCAGCAGCCAAGATCGGGACTCCGGGACAGGGTACTACAATGAGCAGTTCTTC; d_gene: TRBD1; j_gene: TRBJ2-1; abundance: NA; v_gene: TRBV4-2
CDR3aa: CASKSLGGVPPAAHSNQPQHF; CDR3nt: TGTGCCAGTAAATCGTTGGGCGGGGTGCCACCAGCGGCCCATAGCAATCAGCCCCAGCATTTT; d_gene: NA; j_gene: TRBJ1-5; abundance: NA; v_gene: TRBV19
CDR3aa: CASSELKGLAGAHEQYF; CDR3nt: TGTGCCAGCAGCGAATTAAAAGGACTAGCGGGAGCCCACGAGCAGTACTTC; d_gene: TRBD2; j_gene: TRBJ2-7; abundance: NA; v_gene: TRBV9
CDR3aa: CASSLGGTEQYF; CDR3nt: TGTGCCAGCAGTCTCGGGGGGACCGAGCAGTACTTC; d_gene: TRBD2; j_gene: TRBJ2-7; abundance: NA; v_gene: TRBV28
CDR3aa: CASSVARSTDTQYF; CDR3nt: TGTGCCAGCAGCGTAGCCCGTAGCACAGATACGCAGTATTTT; d_gene: NA; j_gene: TRBJ2-3; abundance: NA; v_gene: TRBV9
CDR3aa: CASSAGHSTAPYEQYF; CDR3nt: TGTGCCAGCAGCGCCGGACATTCCACCGCACCCTACGAGCAGTACTTC; d_gene: NA; j_gene: TRBJ2-7; abundance: NA; v_gene: TRBV9
CDR3aa: CASSLLTGVNTEAFF; CDR3nt: TGTGCCAGCAGTTTACTGACAGGGGTTAACACTGAAGCTTTCTTT; d_gene: TRBD1; j_gene: TRBJ1-1; abundance: NA; v_gene: TRBV27
CDR3aa: CASRMGGCVYEQYF; CDR3nt: TGTGCAAGTCGAATGGGAGGGTGCGTCTACGAGCAGTACTTC; d_gene: NA; j_gene: TRBJ2-7; abundance: NA; v_gene: TRBV12-2
CDR3aa: CAMSPGGMEQFF; CDR3nt: TGTGCCATGAGTCCAGGGGGCATGGAGCAGTTCTTC; d_gene: TRBD1; j_gene: TRBJ2-1; abundance: once; v_gene: TRBV10-3
CDR3aa: CASSYRQFYEQYF; CDR3nt: TGTGCCAGCAGCTACAGACAGTTCTACGAGCAGTACTTC; d_gene: NA; j_gene: TRBJ2-7; abundance: NA; v_gene: TRBV11-2
CDR3aa: CASSVGLAGGHTQYF; CDR3nt: TGTGCCAGCAGCGTGGGACTAGCGGGAGGGCATACGCAGTATTTT; d_gene: TRBD2; j_gene: TRBJ2-3; abundance: once; v_gene: TRBV5-4
CDR3aa: CASSIRDSQSSGYTF; CDR3nt: TGTGCCAGTAGTATAAGGGACTCCCAGTCGAGCGGCTACACCTTC; d_gene: NA; j_gene: TRBJ1-2; abundance: NA; v_gene: TRBV19
CDR3aa: CASRPTGDTEAFF; CDR3nt: TGTGCCAGCAGGCCAACAGGCGACACTGAAGCTTTCTTT; d_gene: NA; j_gene: TRBJ1-1; abundance: NA; v_gene: TRBV11-2
CDR3aa: CASSLGASGANVLTF; CDR3nt: TGTGCCAGCAGCTTGGGGGCTTCTGGGGCCAACGTCCTGACTTTC; d_gene: NA; j_gene: TRBJ2-6; abundance: NA; v_gene: TRBV7-9
CDR3aa: CSVRGYSEQYF; CDR3nt: TGCAGCGTACGAGGGTATTCCGAGCAGTACTTC; d_gene: NA; j_gene: TRBJ2-7; abundance: NA; v_gene: TRBV29-1
CDR3aa: CASTPVAGAQYF; CDR3nt: TGTGCCAGCACCCCAGTAGCGGGGGCCCAGTACTTC; d_gene: TRBD2; j_gene: TRBJ2-5; abundance: NA; v_gene: TRBV6-6
CDR3aa: CASSPGLVSRELFF; CDR3nt: TGTGCCAGCAGTCCGGGACTAGTGTCGCGGGAGCTGTTTTTT; d_gene: TRBD2; j_gene: TRBJ2-2; abundance: NA; v_gene: TRBV6-1
CDR3aa: CASSEQARYEQYF; CDR3nt: TGTGCCAGCAGTGAGCAAGCGCGCTACGAGCAGTACTTC; d_gene: NA; j_gene: TRBJ2-7; abundance: NA; v_gene: TRBV6-1